This entry describes one T cell receptor beta chain. Its antigen is currently unknown. V dropped 1 base and J dropped 3; count of bases not matched to a gene: 4. Germline V gives CDR1 MDHEN, CDR2 SYDVKM. The length of the CDR3 is 16 residues. This specimen comes from a study of shared clonotypes between healthy human individuals. Study context: CD4 naive cells filled three plates per donor, CD4 memory three, CD8 naive two and CD8 memory one. Study-wide points: Researchers found naive subsets generally carried larger estimated richness than memory subsets.

The table came from immunoSEQ multiplex PCR; TCRdb's copy has only in-frame clones and leaves some out. The sample has around 2.5 million clones, approximately 93% seen once. The sequence was obtained from a man younger than 35 in good health. Some clones in this sample may be carry-over from other donors' samples. Sequencing was carried out using naive CD4+ T cells from PBMCs. The subset: CD45RA+ positively selected. The chain recombines TRBV28 with TRBJ1-1; 11 positions agree with TRBD1. CDR3: CASSLSGQGAYTEAFF. The CDR3 DNA reads TGTGCCAGCAGTTTATCAGGACAGGGGGCGTACACTGAAGCTTTCTTT.